These T cell receptor beta chains were read from a single sample in a study of CD8+ T cells in alopecia areata. Sequenced by immunoSEQ multiplex PCR; TCRdb stores in-frame clones only, minus some. Of roughly 150,000 clones in the sample, about 87% are singletons; the top ten hold about 16%. The material sequenced was CD8+ T cells sorted from blood, taken at week 0. The receptors derive from a human donor with alopecia areata. Both conserved end residues are part of each CDR3. The order of the fields is J gene, V gene, clone size, CDR3 protein. Expanded clones are given a class, and other clones once, few, many or no size at all.

J: TRBJ2-7
V: TRBV29-1
size: NA
CDR3: CSVVSPPGANTPYEQYF

J: TRBJ2-5
V: TRBV7-8
size: NA
CDR3: CASSPGQGEAETQYF

J: TRBJ2-7
V: TRBV6-5
size: NA
CDR3: CASRLGRGPLHEQYF

J: TRBJ2-2
V: TRBV27
size: NA
CDR3: CASSLNNLDSRSTGELFF

J: TRBJ2-7
V: TRBV27
size: NA
CDR3: CASSLGLGTGAYEQYF

J: TRBJ2-3
V: TRBV5-4
size: once
CDR3: CASSSTDTQYF

J: TRBJ2-7
V: TRBV10-2
size: NA
CDR3: CASSDYEQYF

J: TRBJ2-1
V: TRBV6-4
size: NA
CDR3: CASSLSPGNEQFF

J: TRBJ1-2
V: TRBV4-1
size: NA
CDR3: CASSHQGVSSNYGYTF

J: TRBJ2-1
V: TRBV27
size: once
CDR3: CASSYNVRDKQFF

J: TRBJ2-7
V: TRBV13
size: NA
CDR3: CASSLGLPESSYEQYF

J: TRBJ2-2
V: TRBV9
size: NA
CDR3: CASSVVAREVPGELFF

J: TRBJ2-2
V: TRBV23-1
size: few
CDR3: CASSPLRVQGTHPNTGELFF

J: TRBJ2-6
V: TRBV6-5
size: NA
CDR3: CASSYSGAGANVLTF

J: TRBJ2-3
V: TRBV10-3
size: NA
CDR3: CAISVGITSTDTQYF

J: TRBJ1-1
V: TRBV2
size: few
CDR3: CASSQPRGSSTEAFF